The 8 T cell receptor beta chains given below trace back to one sample, sequenced in a study of CD8 T cells in ankylosing spondylitis. These receptors' targets are unknown. Study-level results: Made up of 7 to 9 highly homologous variants, a TCR beta motif appeared characteristic of ankylosing spondylitis blood.

TCRdb re-called the 5' RACE reads through MiXCR, storing one row per CDR3 protein. The data show about 390,000 distinct CDR3 sequences, with 20% to 25% seen just once and approximately 16% held by the top ten. The sample was blood, either unsorted or a sorted T cell fraction (not recorded which). The receptors stem from a male donor with ankylosing spondylitis.

This clonotype appeared a few times. The chain employs TRBV7-8 and TRBJ1-1; D remains ambiguous. The V gene lost 2 bases and the J gene lost 0 bases, with 4 bases spanning the gap. The CDR3 has 13 amino acids. Germline CDR1 is SGHVS and CDR2 is FQNEAQ. The CDR3 DNA reads TGTGCCAGCAGCTTACCAGTGAACACTGAAGCTTTCTTT. It encodes CASSLPVNTEAFF.

The CDR3 nucleotides read TGTGCCAGCAGTGTCAGTAGCGGGAGTCACAATGAGCAGTTCTTC. Amino acid sequence: CASSVSSGSHNEQFF. V and J are TRBV3-1 and TRBJ2-1, with 9 bases fitting TRBD2. The CDR3 runs to 15 residues. J lost 5 bases, V lost 6 bases, and 8 bases had no gene match. Looked up from germline, CDR1 is LGHDT and CDR2 is YNNKEL (reference sequence).

In nucleotides, the CDR3 is TGCAGCGGAAGCAGGGGCGACTCTGGAAACACCATATATTTT. Residues: CSGSRGDSGNTIYF. The V gene is TRBV29-1, the J gene TRBJ1-3, with a possible D match to TRBD1 (6 bases). This CDR3 is built from 14 residues. The germline V and J ends were trimmed by 7 bases and 0 bases, with 13 bases remaining between them. Germline V gene lookup returns CDR1 SQVTM and CDR2 ANQGSEA.

The chain links TRBV18 to TRBJ2-7; D unresolved. V dropped 2 bases and J dropped 0 bases, with 8 bases sitting between them. CDR3 length equals 14 residues. In germline, CDR1 is KGHSH, CDR2 LQKENI. The CDR3 is CASSPGIVSYEQYF. As DNA, the CDR3 is TGTGCCAGCTCACCAGGAATAGTCTCCTACGAGCAGTACTTC.

The chain couples TRBV28 to TRBJ2-7, with D possibly being TRBD1 or TRBD2 (7 bases each). Trimming took off 3 bases at V and 2 bases at J, with 14 bases between the two ends. Germline V CDR1 and CDR2: MDHEN, SYDVKM. The CDR3 loop spans 15 amino acids. The CDR3 protein is CASSFGRGGTYEQYF. The CDR3, as DNA: TGTGCCAGCAGTTTTGGCAGGGGGGGAACCTACGAGCAGTACTTC.

This clonotype appeared a few times. V and J are TRBV9 and TRBJ2-3, with 8 bases identical to TRBD2. Trimming took 4 bases from V and 0 from J; bases not matched to a gene: 13. CDR3 size: 18 residues. The germline gives CDR1 SGDLS, CDR2 YYNGEE. The CDR3: CASSPRVLSGDSTDTQYF. DNA of the CDR3: TGTGCCAGCAGCCCCCGGGTCCTTAGCGGGGACAGCACAGATACGCAGTATTTT.

This clonotype has a handful of counts. The rearrangement links TRBV6-2 or TRBV6-3 to TRBJ2-6; 15 bases map to TRBD2. Germline lookup yields CDR1 MNHEY and CDR2 SVGEGT. The CDR3 is made up of 21 amino acids. Losses at the gene ends were 6 bases for V and 1 base for J; bases not matched to a gene: 13. The CDR3 nucleotides read TGTGCCAGCAGCTACGCAATGGGACTAGCGGGAGGAGTATCTGGGGCCAACGTCCTGACTTTC. It translates to CASSYAMGLAGGVSGANVLTF.

The chain combines TRBV5-1 with TRBJ2-1; 8 bases map to TRBD2. The CDR3 loop spans 16 amino acids. The J segment lost 5 bases and the V segment lost 3 bases, leaving 10 bases of the junction unmatched. The germline V gene has CDR1 SGHRS and CDR2 YFSETQ. The CDR3 here is CASSYNGRALDNEQFF. The CDR3, as DNA: TGCGCCAGCAGCTACAACGGGAGGGCCCTCGACAATGAGCAGTTCTTC.